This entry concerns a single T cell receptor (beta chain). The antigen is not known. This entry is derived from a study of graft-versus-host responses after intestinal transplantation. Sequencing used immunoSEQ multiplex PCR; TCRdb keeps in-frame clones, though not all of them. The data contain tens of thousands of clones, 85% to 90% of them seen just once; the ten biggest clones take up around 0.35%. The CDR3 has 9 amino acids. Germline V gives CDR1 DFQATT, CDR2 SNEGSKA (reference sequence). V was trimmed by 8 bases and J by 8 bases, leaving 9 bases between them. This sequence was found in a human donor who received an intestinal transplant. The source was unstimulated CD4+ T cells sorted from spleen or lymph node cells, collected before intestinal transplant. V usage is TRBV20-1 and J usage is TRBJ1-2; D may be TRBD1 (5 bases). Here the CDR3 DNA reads TGCAGTCCTGGGGGGGGCTACACCTTC. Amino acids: CSPGGGYTF.